This T cell receptor beta chain was recorded in a study of resident and recirculating memory T cells in vitiligo. The repertoire was sequenced with immunoSEQ multiplex PCR; TCRdb's copy has only in-frame clones and lacks some. The sample includes some 70,000 clones, about nine tenths of them seen just once. This CDR3 is built from 15 residues. Germline assignment: CDR1 SGDLS and CDR2 YYNGEE. V shed 2 bases and J 2 bases; nucleotides not matched to a gene: 4. Sequencing used blood. The V gene is TRBV9, the J gene TRBJ2-7; 10 bases match TRBD1. The sequence was obtained from a male donor with vitiligo. The CDR3: CASSVEGQGAYEQYF. CDR3 coding DNA: TGTGCCAGCAGCGTCGAAGGACAGGGGGCCTACGAGCAGTACTTC.